This T cell receptor beta chain was identified during a study of T cell responses to AZD1222 COVID-19 vaccine. TCRdb's copy holds only in-frame clones and misses some; the assay was immunoSEQ multiplex PCR. The sample has approximately 120,000 clones; approximately 87% are singletons. Second-dose intervals near 4 or 12 weeks were combined. A note on this clone: Its antigen is as yet unknown.

This CDR3 contains 15 residues. The germline V gene encodes CDR1 SEHNR and CDR2 FQNEAQ (reference sequence). V was pared by 5 bases and J by 0 bases, with 10 bases between. Study-wide points: CD4 TCRs associated with vaccination spanned spike, dominating at 160-218 and 743-854.

Sequencing used peripheral blood, obtained 28 days after the second AZD1222 dose. The chain combines TRBV7-9 with TRBJ1-4, with a tentative D call TRBD1 (6 bases). The receptor was isolated from an adult who received the AZD1222 COVID-19 vaccine. CDR3 sequence: CASSHAGATNEKLFF. CDR3 DNA sequence: TGTGCCAGCAGCCACGCAGGGGCAACTAATGAAAAACTGTTTTTT.